This entry concerns a single T cell receptor (beta chain). Which antigen it targets is not known. Base qualities are not at hand, and no much larger clone is one base apart. The time point label, as the study defines it: about 28 days (+/-7) after the second vaccine dose. AZD1222 recipients given second doses at about 4 weeks or at about 12 weeks were pooled, since spike-specific TCR depth and breadth were not found to differ between the two schedules. Vaccinee samples were obtained from the UK trials COV001 and COV002, which included a single-blind randomized controlled phase 2/3 trial of AZD1222 (ChAdOx1 nCoV-19) in healthy adults. Trial participant PBMC samples were collected at day 0 and day 28 after the second dose for TCRbeta chain sequencing. The CDR3 regions of human TCRbeta chains were analyzed by immunosequencing. In the authors' own workflow: TCRs in the repertoires were matched against a reference library of SARS-CoV-2-specific TCRs that had been generated with the MIRA antigen-specificity platform. Breadth meant the fraction of unique TCRs that were SARS-CoV-2-associated, whereas depth meant the fraction of total T cells that were SARS-CoV-2-associated. Using the MIRA data, each spike-specific TCR was assigned both to the spike region to which the TCR was reactive and to a CD4 or CD8 class. Log10-transformed breadth and depth values were compared by one-way ANOVA with Sidak's multiple comparisons tests. TCRdb retrieved this table from immuneACCESS and kept in-frame rearrangements only. Not all clones are present; in checked studies, unresolved V genes account for under half, and no reason is known for the remainder. That table supplies the V and J calls and clone size; D and trimming were determined from the DNA. This sample holds tens of thousands of clones; approximately 90% were observed only once. In total, the top ten clones hold 5.3% of the sample.

The sample comes from a study of T cell responses to AZD1222 COVID-19 vaccine (dated by TCRdb to 2020 to 2023). As for the study more broadly: A total of 240 or so trial participants underwent TCR sequencing, of whom roughly 210 had received two doses of AZD1222 and around 25 had received two doses of the MenACWY control vaccine. Enrollment into the trials was organized by age into subgroups of 18-55, 56-69 and 70-plus years, and those subgroups contained roughly 150, 30 and 60 TCR-sequenced participants, respectively. Broader findings and caveats from the paper: Only five to seven AZD1222 recipients were SARS-CoV-2 seropositive at baseline, limiting conclusions about previously exposed vaccinees. A significant rise in spike-specific TCR breadth and depth was observed after two AZD1222 doses relative to day 0 and relative to MenACWY recipients. Reportedly, almost half of the unique spike-specific TCRs recognized epitopes lying outside the regions that are mutated in the B.1.351 and B.1.1.7 variants. No day 14 peak-response samples were available, so repertoires were characterized only after the peak T cell response. In the small 56-69-year group, the increase in depth fell short of significance, most likely because of low power. CD4 TCRs associated with the vaccine covered the entire spike protein, and the dominant responses were in regions 160-218 and 743-854. Participants were mostly white British and included more females than males, and it was suggested by the authors that clonal diversity may have been underestimated.

The junction shows trimming of 3 bases on V and 4 bases on J, and the gene matches do not reach 9 bases of it. Reading the germline V gene (reference sequence) gives CDR1 DFQATT and CDR2 SNEGSKA. The cysteine opens and the phenylalanine closes a CDR3 of 16 amino acids. The read is trimmed to its CDR3 DNA, 48 bases read in frame from base 1. This chain joins TRBV20-1 to TRBJ2-1, and 10 bases in between align with TRBD2. This receptor was identified in an adult who received the AZD1222 COVID-19 vaccine. The starting material was peripheral blood, obtained 28 days after the second AZD1222 dose. The CDR3 sequence is CSASMASGGRYNEQFF. The DNA sequence follows: TGCAGTGCTAGTATGGCTAGCGGGGGCCGATACAATGAGCAGTTCTTC.